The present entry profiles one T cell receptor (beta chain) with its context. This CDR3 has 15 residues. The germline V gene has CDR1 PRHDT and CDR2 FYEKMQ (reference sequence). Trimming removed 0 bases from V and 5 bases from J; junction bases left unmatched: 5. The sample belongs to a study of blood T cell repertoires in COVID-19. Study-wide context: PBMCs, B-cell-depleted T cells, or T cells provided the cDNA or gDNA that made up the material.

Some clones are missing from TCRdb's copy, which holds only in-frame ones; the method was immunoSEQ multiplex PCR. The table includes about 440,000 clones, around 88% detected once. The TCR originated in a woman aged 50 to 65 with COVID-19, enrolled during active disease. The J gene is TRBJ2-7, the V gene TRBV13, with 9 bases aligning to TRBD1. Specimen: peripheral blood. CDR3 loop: CASSLGGTGSHEQYF. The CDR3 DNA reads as TGTGCCAGCAGCTTAGGCGGGACAGGGTCCCACGAGCAGTACTTC. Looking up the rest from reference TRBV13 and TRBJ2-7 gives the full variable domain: AAGVIQSPRHLIKEKRETATLKCYPIPRHDTVYWYQQGPGQDPQFLISFYEKMQSDKGSIPDRFSAQQFSDYHSELNMSSLELGDSALYFCASSLGGTGSHEQYFGPGTRLTVT.